This T cell receptor (beta chain) comes out of a study of blood T cell repertoires in COVID-19. Study context: PBMCs, B-cell-depleted T cells, or T cells provided the cDNA or gDNA that made up the material.

The V and J ends lost 3 bases and 6 bases, in that order; junction bases with no gene match: 7. Germline V lookup: CDR1 LNHDA, CDR2 SQIVND (reference sequence). The CDR3 contains 16 residues. As handled by the study authors: Estimated nucleated cell counts came from reference gene primer amplification. This table comes from immunoSEQ multiplex PCR, and its TCRdb copy is limited to in-frame clones, with some not included. For V, J and clone size, that table is used; D and trimming come from the DNA. The repertoire includes 150,000 or so clones, 87% of them detected once, and 5.5% to 7.5% sits in the top ten.

The receptor was isolated from a man older than 75 with acute or convalescent COVID-19. Material: peripheral blood. V is TRBV19 and J is TRBJ2-1; TRBD2 aligns across 11 bases. The CDR3 DNA follows: TGTGCCAGTAGTATGACTAGCGGGAAACCGGGCAATGAGCAGTTCTTC. This sequence encodes CASSMTSGKPGNEQFF.